Listed here are 6 T cell receptor beta chains from one sample, sequenced in a study of blood T cells in healthy people across ages. A sample-barcoded 5' primer and a J-beta primer mix were used in a second PCR of about 6 to 11 cycles. TCRdb fed the 5' RACE reads into MiXCR, producing one record per CDR3 protein. The data show about 780,000 distinct CDR3 sequences, less than 60% seen once. Sequenced material: blood. All receptors derive from an elderly man in good health.

The rearrangement uses TRBV7-2 and TRBJ2-3; D unclear. The ends were cut back, 8 bases at V and 2 bases at J, with 8 bases in the middle. The CDR3 has 12 amino acids. CDR1 is SGHTA and CDR2 is FQGNSA in the germline V gene. The CDR3 DNA reads as TGTGCCAGCGGTACAACCACAGATACGCAGTATTTT. Protein product: CASGTTTDTQYF. The full variable domain, in which reference TRBV7-2 and TRBJ2-3 provide the parts outside the CDR3, is GAGVSQSPSNKVTEKGKDVELRCDPISGHTALYWYRQSLGQGLEFLIYFQGNSAPDKSGLPSDRFSAERTGGSVSTLTIQRTQQEDSAVYLCASGTTTDTQYFGPGTRLTVL.

The chain uses TRBV20-1 and TRBJ2-7, with 8 bases lining up with TRBD1. V lost 6 bases and J lost 3; bases outside the gene matches: 13. This CDR3 comprises 15 residues. CDR1 is DFQATT, CDR2 SNEGSKA, per germline (reference sequence). The CDR3 bases are TGCAGTGCCATGACAGTTCAGGGGGCGTACTACGAGCAGTACTTC. Translation gives CSAMTVQGAYYEQYF.

The CDR3 DNA reads TGTGCCAGCAGCTTCACAGGGAGCGATCAGCCCCAGCATTTT. Its protein product is CASSFTGSDQPQHF. The chain has TRBV7-9 and TRBJ1-5, with TRBD1 as a possible D gene (6 bases). CDR3 length: 14 residues. V was trimmed by 3 bases and J by 5 bases, leaving 11 bases between them. CDR1 SEHNR and CDR2 FQNEAQ come from the germline V gene (reference sequence).

The chain combines TRBV24-1 with TRBJ2-5; D remains ambiguous. Trimming cost V 3 bases and J 1 base, with 8 bases left between them. Germline assignment: CDR1 KGHDR and CDR2 SFDVKD. CDR3 length equals 14 residues. DNA of the CDR3: TGTGCCACCAGTGATCCCGGATCCCAAGAGACCCAGTACTTC. This translates into CATSDPGSQETQYF.

Turning to this clonotype: One end of the junction fails to match germline, which may point to a read error. The chain links TRBV4-2 to TRBJ1-3; D gene uncertain. The CDR3 has 16 amino acids. Germline assignment: CDR1 LGHNA and CDR2 YNFKEQ. The CDR3 loop is CASSQVESNSGNTVYF. For the CDR3, the DNA is TGTGCCAGCAGCCAAGTTGAGAGTAACTCTGGAAACACCGTATATTTT.

This clonotype was seen a few times. This rearrangement joins TRBV6-2 or TRBV6-3 to TRBJ2-7; a possible D gene is TRBD2 (5 bases). Germline V CDR1 and CDR2: MNHEY, SVGEGT. The CDR3 covers 13 residues. V gave up 5 bases and J gave up 2 bases, with 10 bases separating them. CDR3 loop: CASSRLRAYEQYF. The CDR3, as DNA: TGTGCCAGCAGTCGCCTGAGGGCCTACGAGCAGTACTTC.